The sequence of this T cell receptor beta chain was determined in a study of T cells after yellow fever vaccination. General study findings and limits: Though weaker, the secondary response peaked faster, on day 5 versus 15. The study re-detected most primary-vaccination clones after the booster (around 96% CD4, approximately 88% CD8). The CD4 and CD8 compartments had a small share of their clonotypes in common.

Trimming removed 8 bases at V and 4 bases at J, with 11 bases between. The CDR3 contains 12 residues. Germline-derived CDR1 and CDR2 are MDHEN and SYDVKM. Making TCR cDNA involved 5'RACE template switching, which added UMIs and a universal primer site. TCRdb analysed the 5' RACE reads with MiXCR anew, one entry per CDR3 protein. The table shows 250,000 to 400,000 distinct CDR3 sequences, with around 4.5% occurring only once. Ten or more counts support this clonotype. Its target is not known. Specimen: PBMCs, collected 15 days after the yellow fever booster vaccination. The TCR comes from a man aged 18 to 29 who received the YFV17D yellow fever vaccine. The rearrangement uses TRBV28 and TRBJ2-5; unclear D gene. This CDR3 is CASAPPGETQYF. As DNA, the CDR3 is TGTGCCAGCGCACCACCGGGAGAGACCCAGTACTTC.